The TCR beta chain under discussion was sequenced for a study of blood T cells in healthy people across ages. Using a J-beta primer mix together with a sample-barcoded 5' primer, a second PCR was run for about 6 to 12 cycles. Every molecule of cDNA carried a tag from a template-switch adaptor with 12 random nucleotides. TCRdb redid the calling of the 5' RACE reads with MiXCR, one entry per CDR3 protein. This table holds 800,000 or so distinct CDR3 sequences, around a quarter found once. This same sample was also taken into another study, of T cells of mothers and their children. That publication notes: The study sampled three healthy Caucasian mothers and their six children. Per 15 ul, 1.5 ug of RNA was used, with all extracted RNA going into cDNA synthesis. The analysis detected no persistent microchimeric T cell clones.

The specimen sequenced was blood. This clonotype was sampled from a boy aged 5-17 years in good health.

The CDR3 DNA sequence: TGTGCCAGCAGCCAAGGTGGACGGGGTGAGGAGACCCAGTACTTC. This codes for CASSQGGRGEETQYF. This chain connects TRBV3-1 to TRBJ2-5, with D possibly being TRBD2 (5 bases). V was pared by 1 base and J by 5 bases, with 14 bases between. CDR3 length: 15 amino acids. In germline, CDR1 is LGHDT, CDR2 YNNKEL (reference sequence).